This TCR beta chain was identified during a study of OX40 agonist ivuxolimab in advanced cancers. CDR1 is SQVTM and CDR2 is ANQGSEA in the germline V gene. The CDR3 length is 12 residues. As regards this clone: Its specificity is unknown. The junction departs from germline at one end; a sequencing error may be responsible.

Study-level points and caveats: Clonal expansion among partial responders at 0.1-3.0 mg/kg ranked near the lowest.

TCRdb's copy holds only in-frame clones and misses some; the assay was immunoSEQ multiplex PCR. The sample shows 45,000 to 65,000 clones, about nine tenths of them seen only once. Excluded were patients having autoimmune disease history or systemic immunosuppression. Sequenced material: CD4+ or CD8+ T cells sorted from blood, taken in a trial of the OX40 agonist ivuxolimab. The source is an adult with an advanced solid tumor such as melanoma, head and neck, liver or kidney cancer. The chain is built from TRBV29-1 and TRBJ2-7, with a tentative D call TRBD1 (6 bases). Here the CDR3 reads CSVQEGVGEQYF. CDR3 in DNA: TGCAGCGTTCAAGAGGGGGTCGGTGAGCAGTACTTC.